A single sample is the source of the 28 T cell receptor beta chains below, sequenced in a study of cytomegalovirus exposure and HLA in healthy donors (dated by TCRdb to the late 2010s). Libraries were made using the immunoSEQ multiplex PCR assay. A mixture of 60 forward primers for TCR Vbeta segments and 13 reverse primers for TCR Jbeta segments was used in the multiplex PCR. TCRdb provides this immuneACCESS table in a form limited to in-frame rearrangements. Some clones are lacking; in checked studies, under half of them reflect an unresolved V gene, and why the rest are absent is not known. The sample table shows 130,000 to 150,000 clones, and approximately 82% are seen once. Clones ranked in the top ten supply roughly 9.7% of the sample. Sequenced sample: PBMCs. Receptors were obtained from a woman aged 55-69 years in good health and CMV-seropositive.

The genes are TRBV4-3 and TRBJ2-4, with 9 bases identical to TRBD1. The CDR3 sequence is 18 residues long. V shed 5 bases, J shed 2 bases, and the junction held 13 bases outside the gene matches. The germline gives CDR1 LGHNA, CDR2 YSLEER. The CDR3: CASSKHRDRAGTKNIQYF. The CDR3 bases are TGCGCCAGCAGCAAACACCGGGACAGGGCCGGGACCAAAAACATTCAGTACTTC.

The chain is built from TRBV19 and TRBJ2-3; tentatively, D is TRBD1 (6 bases). Trimming stripped 8 bases from V and 7 bases from J, with 16 bases between. This CDR3 spans 13 amino acids. Germline V gene lookup returns CDR1 LNHDA and CDR2 SQIVND (reference sequence). CDR3: CASSGTPVNTQYF. In DNA, the CDR3 is TGTGCCAGTTCAGGGACACCAGTGAATACGCAGTATTTT.

The chain joins TRBV7-9 to TRBJ2-7; a weak D match, TRBD1 (7 bases). The germline V gene encodes CDR1 SEHNR and CDR2 FQNEAQ (reference sequence). With 10 bases removed from V and 0 bases from J, the gap between germline ends came to 10 bases. The CDR3 contains 12 residues. CDR3 in amino acids: CATQGGSYEQYF. DNA for the CDR3: TGTGCCACCCAGGGGGGCTCCTACGAGCAGTACTTC. Full variable domain (rest looked up from reference TRBV7-9 and TRBJ2-7): DTGVSQNPRHKITKRGQNVTFRCDPISEHNRLYWYRQTLGQGPEFLTYFQNEAQLEKSRLLSDRFSAERPKGSFSTLEIQRTEQGDSAMYLCATQGGSYEQYFGPGTRLTVT.

The chain uses TRBV7-6 and TRBJ2-7; 7 bases map to TRBD1. Germline V lookup: CDR1 SGHVS, CDR2 FNYEAQ. Trimming cost V 4 bases and J 4 bases; bases outside gene matches: 1. This CDR3 is 12 amino acids long. CDR3 in amino acids: CASSSTGYEQYF. CDR3 in DNA: TGTGCCAGCAGCTCGACAGGGTACGAGCAGTACTTC.

CDR3 protein: CATQKQGGEQYF. CDR3 coding DNA: TGTGCCACCCAAAAACAGGGGGGAGAGCAGTACTTC. The chain combines TRBV2 with TRBJ2-7; 8 bases are a match to TRBD1. In germline, CDR1 is SNHLY, CDR2 FYNNEI. V dropped 10 bases and J dropped 7; count of bases not matched to a gene: 9. The CDR3 spans 12 residues. Looking up the rest from reference TRBV2 and TRBJ2-7 gives the full variable domain: EPEVTQTPSHQVTQMGQEVILRCVPISNHLYFYWYRQILGQKVEFLVSFYNNEISEKSEIFDDQFSVERPDGSNFTLKIRSTKLEDSAMYFCATQKQGGEQYFGPGTRLTVT.

This clone occurred once. The chain is built from TRBV11-3 and TRBJ2-7; perhaps TRBD1 as D (6 bases). V lost 4 bases and J lost 2, with 9 bases in between. Germline CDR1 reads SGHNT; CDR2 reads YENEEA. This CDR3 spans 13 amino acids. DNA for the CDR3: TGTGCCAGCAGCTCCAGGGGAACCTACGAGCAGTACTTC. It specifies CASSSRGTYEQYF.

This chain connects TRBV5-6 to TRBJ1-3, with D possibly TRBD1 on 5 matching bases. Germline values: CDR1 SGHDT, CDR2 YYEEEE. The length of the CDR3 is 13 residues. The ends were cut back, 0 bases at V and 5 bases at J, with 6 bases in the middle. The CDR3 is CASSLDRRNTIYF. Written as DNA, the CDR3 is TGTGCCAGCAGCTTGGACAGGAGAAACACCATATATTTT.

The chain has TRBV9 and TRBJ2-6, with TRBD1 matching over 10 bases. The germline gives CDR1 SGDLS, CDR2 YYNGEE. CDR3 length equals 17 residues. The trim removed 4 bases at V and 5 bases at J, leaving 9 bases unmatched. The CDR3: CASSPLGGQGRANVLTF. DNA for the CDR3: TGTGCCAGCAGCCCCCTCGGGGGACAGGGGCGGGCCAACGTCCTGACTTTC.

V and J are TRBV28 and TRBJ1-5; D possibly corresponds to TRBD1 (6 bases). Per germline, CDR1 MDHEN and CDR2 SYDVKM. V shed 0 bases and J shed 2 bases, with 11 bases lying between them. This CDR3 is 16 amino acids long. CDR3 nucleotide sequence: TGTGCCAGCAGTTTATGGCAGGGGCTGGGCAATCAGCCCCAGCATTTT. It specifies CASSLWQGLGNQPQHF.

The chain links TRBV7-2 to TRBJ2-1; 12 bases map to TRBD2. The CDR3 has 15 amino acids. After removal of 3 bases from V and 5 bases from J, the junction contained 2 bases not matched to a gene. Germline lookup yields CDR1 SGHTA and CDR2 FQGNSA. The CDR3 region has the DNA TGTGCCAGCAGCTTGCGACTAGCGGGGGACAATGAGCAGTTCTTC. This encodes CASSLRLAGDNEQFF.

Here the CDR3 reads CASRCRPGSNQPQHF. The CDR3 DNA reads as TGTGCCAGCAGATGCAGGCCAGGGAGCAATCAGCCCCAGCATTTT. The J gene is TRBJ1-5, the V gene TRBV21-1; TRBD1 reflects the table's D call only, with no check against the DNA. TRBV21-1 corresponds to a pseudogene. The length of the CDR3 is 15 residues.

This clone was seen only a few times. The chain employs TRBV2 and TRBJ2-5, with D uncertain. The V gene's germline CDR1 is SNHLY and CDR2 FYNNEI. V lost 1 base and J lost 5, with 14 bases in between. The CDR3 sequence is 15 residues long. The CDR3 DNA sequence: TGTGCCAGCAGTGAAGTCGGTACGGGTGGGGAGACCCAGTACTTC. The encoded protein is CASSEVGTGGETQYF.

The V gene is TRBV13, the J gene TRBJ1-2; 8 bases map to TRBD1. Trimming at V came to 4 bases and at J to 0 bases, leaving 10 bases not matched to a gene. Germline-derived CDR1 and CDR2 are PRHDT and FYEKMQ (reference sequence). The CDR3 loop spans 17 amino acids. CDR3 region: CASSSVDRAETNYGYTF. The CDR3 DNA sequence: TGTGCCAGCAGCTCGGTGGACAGGGCCGAGACTAACTATGGCTACACCTTC.

The gene calls are TRBV19 and TRBJ1-5; D is possibly TRBD1 (5 bases). This CDR3 is 13 amino acids long. Looked up from germline, CDR1 is LNHDA and CDR2 is SQIVND (reference sequence). Trimming cost V 7 bases and J 2 bases, with 9 bases left between them. The CDR3 DNA is TGTGCCAGTACCCTGACAGGCAATCAGCCCCAGCATTTT. It encodes CASTLTGNQPQHF.

The J gene is TRBJ1-1, the V gene TRBV4-3; 8 nucleotides line up with TRBD1. The J segment lost 4 bases and the V segment lost 5 bases, leaving 9 bases of the junction unmatched. CDR3 size: 15 residues. Per the germline V gene, CDR1 is LGHNA and CDR2 is YSLEER. CDR3 in DNA: TGCGCCAGCAGCGGCACGAACAGGGGGGGCACTGAAGCTTTCTTT. This sequence encodes CASSGTNRGGTEAFF.

This clone was seen a single time. The V call is TRBV5-4, the J call TRBJ2-7; 7 bases match TRBD2. With 2 bases clipped from V and 1 base from J, the junction kept 6 bases outside the gene matches. This CDR3 comprises 15 residues. The germline gives CDR1 SGHNT, CDR2 YYREEE (reference sequence). The DNA for the CDR3 is TGTGCCAGCAGCTTAGACCAGCGGGGATCCTACGAGCAGTACTTC. It is translated as CASSLDQRGSYEQYF.

V and J are TRBV28 and TRBJ1-3; D is ambiguous. CDR3 length equals 13 residues. V shed 8 bases and J shed 0 bases, with 8 bases lying between them. Germline V gene data show CDR1 as MDHEN and CDR2 as SYDVKM. The CDR3 reads CASLTSSGNTIYF. The CDR3 nucleotides are TGTGCCAGCCTTACGAGCTCTGGAAACACCATATATTTT.

This chain connects TRBV29-1 to TRBJ2-1; D perhaps matches TRBD2 (6 bases). The V gene's germline CDR1 is SQVTM and CDR2 ANQGSEA. Trimming took off 3 bases at V and 5 bases at J, with 14 bases between the two ends. The CDR3 is 14 residues long. CDR3 sequence: CSVDWREINNEQFF. The CDR3 DNA follows: TGCAGCGTTGACTGGCGGGAAATCAACAATGAGCAGTTCTTC.

This clone was recorded only once. V gene TRBV11-1 combines with J gene TRBJ2-4, with D possibly TRBD2 on 5 matching bases. Germline V gene sequence: CDR1 SGHAT, CDR2 FQDESV (reference sequence). The length of the CDR3 is 13 residues. V shed 5 bases and J shed 6 bases, with 11 bases lying between them. The CDR3: CASSPSGGNIQYF. The CDR3 bases are TGTGCCAGCAGCCCGAGTGGAGGAAACATTCAGTACTTC. The whole variable domain, remainder taken from reference TRBV11-1 and TRBJ2-4, is EAEVAQSPRYKITEKSQAVAFWCDPISGHATLYWYRQILGQGPELLVQFQDESVVDDSQLPKDRFSAERLKGVDSTLKIQPAELGDSAMYLCASSPSGGNIQYFGAGTRLSVL.

V is TRBV2 and J is TRBJ2-5; D may be TRBD1 (5 bases). Trimming cost V 7 bases and J 5 bases, with 14 bases left between them. Germline CDR1 SNHLY, CDR2 FYNNEI. The CDR3 length is 13 residues. The CDR3 region has the DNA TGTGCCAGCAAGGGGTCAGGCGGTGAGACCCAGTACTTC. It specifies CASKGSGGETQYF.

The table lists this clone with a few counts. The chain has TRBV19 and TRBJ1-1; 7 nucleotides align to TRBD1. This CDR3 has 13 amino acids. Germline CDR1 is LNHDA and CDR2 is SQIVND (reference sequence). Trimming removed 7 bases from V and 5 bases from J; junction bases left unmatched: 7. The CDR3 is CASILTGSTEAFF. The CDR3, as DNA: TGTGCCAGTATTTTGACAGGGAGTACTGAAGCTTTCTTT.

V gene TRBV29-1 combines with J gene TRBJ2-1; D gene unclear. Germline V gives CDR1 SQVTM, CDR2 ANQGSEA. The length of the CDR3 is 12 residues. V dropped 6 bases and J dropped 3 bases, with 9 bases sitting between them. The CDR3: CSVDSNYNEQFF. The DNA for the CDR3 is TGCAGCGTAGACTCGAACTACAATGAGCAGTTCTTC.

The gene calls are TRBV30 and TRBJ2-1, with TRBD1 matching 10 bases. CDR1 and CDR2 from the germline V gene are GTSNPN and SVGIG (reference sequence). V dropped 8 bases and J dropped 3; count of bases not matched to a gene: 1. The CDR3 has 12 residues. The CDR3 sequence is CARDRGYNEQFF. Here the CDR3 DNA reads TGTGCCCGGGACAGGGGCTACAATGAGCAGTTCTTC.

V gene TRBV6-1 combines with J gene TRBJ2-5, with D possibly matching TRBD1 (7 bases). CDR1 MNHNS and CDR2 SASEGT come from the germline V gene. V lost 11 bases to trimming and J lost 5 bases, with 15 bases between them. The length of the CDR3 is 12 residues. The CDR3 coding sequence is TGTGCCGTCCAGGGGGGCGGGGAGACCCAGTACTTC. It encodes CAVQGGGETQYF.

This clone was counted between two and nine times. The CDR3 reads CAWSGSWVELGYTF. For the CDR3, the DNA is TGTGCCTGGAGCGGGAGTTGGGTCGAGTTAGGCTACACCTTC. J is TRBJ1-2 and V is TRBV30; D uncertain. The CDR3 contains 14 residues. Germline V lookup: CDR1 GTSNPN, CDR2 SVGIG (reference sequence). V lost 3 bases and J lost 8, with 19 bases in between. Filled out from reference TRBV30 and TRBJ1-2, the complete variable domain reads SQTIHQWPATLVQPVGSPLSLECTVEGTSNPNLYWYRQAAGRGLQLLFYSVGIGQISSEVPQNLSASRPQDRQFILSSKKLLLSDSGFYLCAWSGSWVELGYTFGSGTRLTVV.

The V gene is TRBV7-2, the J gene TRBJ2-5; 14 bases align to TRBD2. This CDR3 region has 18 residues. In germline, CDR1 is SGHTA, CDR2 FQGNSA. The J segment lost 4 bases and the V segment lost 5 bases, leaving 12 bases of the junction unmatched. The CDR3 here is CASSLRTSGGTPTETQYF. The CDR3 bases are TGTGCCAGCAGCCTAAGGACTAGCGGGGGGACCCCCACAGAGACCCAGTACTTC.

V usage is TRBV11-2 and J usage is TRBJ1-2, with D maybe TRBD1 (5 bases). Germline V lookup: CDR1 SGHAT, CDR2 FQNNGV. This CDR3 has 15 residues. The V gene lost 5 bases and the J gene lost 8 bases, with 21 bases spanning the gap. The DNA of the CDR3 is TGTGCCAGCAGCCAACGGGGGGAGAGGCTGAAAGGCTACACCTTC. This gives the protein CASSQRGERLKGYTF.

The chain employs TRBV30 and TRBJ2-7; tentatively, D is TRBD1 (5 bases). Germline lookup yields CDR1 GTSNPN and CDR2 SVGIG (reference sequence). The CDR3 has 14 residues. Trimming removed 0 bases from V and 6 bases from J, with 15 bases in between. CDR3 DNA: TGTGCCTGGAGTGTGGGGCAGCTTCTGGGCGAGCAGTACTTC. Amino acid sequence: CAWSVGQLLGEQYF.